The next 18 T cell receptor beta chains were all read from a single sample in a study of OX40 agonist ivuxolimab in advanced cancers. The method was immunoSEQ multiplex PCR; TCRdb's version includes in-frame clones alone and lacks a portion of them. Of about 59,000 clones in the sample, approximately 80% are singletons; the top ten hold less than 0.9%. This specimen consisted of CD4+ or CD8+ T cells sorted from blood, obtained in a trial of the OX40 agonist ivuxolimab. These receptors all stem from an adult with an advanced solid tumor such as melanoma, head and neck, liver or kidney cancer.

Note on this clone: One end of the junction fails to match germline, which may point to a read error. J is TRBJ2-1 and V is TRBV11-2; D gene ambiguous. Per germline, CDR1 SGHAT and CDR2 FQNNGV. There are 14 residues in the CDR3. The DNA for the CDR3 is TGTGCCAGCAGCTTAGACGACTCCCACAATGAGCAGTTCTTC. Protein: CASSLDDSHNEQFF. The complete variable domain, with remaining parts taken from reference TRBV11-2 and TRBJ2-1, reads EAGVAQSPRYKIIEKRQSVAFWCNPISGHATLYWYQQILGQGPKLLIQFQNNGVVDDSQLPKDRFSAERLKGVDSTLKIQPAKLEDSAVYLCASSLDDSHNEQFFGPGTRLTVL.

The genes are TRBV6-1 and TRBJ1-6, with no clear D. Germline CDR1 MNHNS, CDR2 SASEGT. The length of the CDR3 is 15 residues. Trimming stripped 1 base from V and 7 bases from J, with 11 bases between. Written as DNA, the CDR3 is TGTGCCAGCAGTGAAGGCGGGCGTGGAAATTCACCCCTCCACTTT. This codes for CASSEGGRGNSPLHF.

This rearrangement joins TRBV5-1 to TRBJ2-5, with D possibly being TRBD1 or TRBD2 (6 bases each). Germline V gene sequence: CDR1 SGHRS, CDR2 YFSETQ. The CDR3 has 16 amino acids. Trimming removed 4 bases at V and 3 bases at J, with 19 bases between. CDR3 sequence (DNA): TGCGCCAGCAGCGCGACGAGGGAGAGGGGGGAAGAGACCCAGTACTTC. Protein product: CASSATRERGEETQYF.

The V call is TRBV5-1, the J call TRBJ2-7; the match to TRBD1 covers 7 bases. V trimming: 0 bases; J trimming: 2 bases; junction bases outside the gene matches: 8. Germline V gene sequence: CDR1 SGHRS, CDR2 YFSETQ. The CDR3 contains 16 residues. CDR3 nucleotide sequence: TGCGCCAGCAGCTTGGCAGGTGGGACAGCCCCCTACGAGCAGTACTTC. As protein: CASSLAGGTAPYEQYF.

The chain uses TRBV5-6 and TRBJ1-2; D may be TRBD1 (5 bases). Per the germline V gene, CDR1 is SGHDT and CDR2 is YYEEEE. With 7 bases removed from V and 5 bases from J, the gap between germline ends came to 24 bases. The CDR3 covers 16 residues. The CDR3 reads CASHYRSGFNGYGYTF. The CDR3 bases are TGTGCCAGCCATTACCGCTCAGGGTTTAATGGGTATGGCTACACCTTC.

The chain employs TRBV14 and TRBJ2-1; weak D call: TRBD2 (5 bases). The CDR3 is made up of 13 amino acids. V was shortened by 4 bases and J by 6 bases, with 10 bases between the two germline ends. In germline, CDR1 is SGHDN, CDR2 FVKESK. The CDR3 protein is CASSRRHLNEQFF. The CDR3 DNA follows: TGTGCCAGCAGCCGGAGGCACCTCAATGAGCAGTTCTTC.

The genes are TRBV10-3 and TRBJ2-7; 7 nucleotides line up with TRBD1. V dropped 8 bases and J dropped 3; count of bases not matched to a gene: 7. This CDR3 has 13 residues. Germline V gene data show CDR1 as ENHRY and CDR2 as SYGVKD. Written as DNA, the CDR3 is TGTGCCATCGGTCGGGACAGAGACTACGAGCAGTACTTC. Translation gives CAIGRDRDYEQYF.

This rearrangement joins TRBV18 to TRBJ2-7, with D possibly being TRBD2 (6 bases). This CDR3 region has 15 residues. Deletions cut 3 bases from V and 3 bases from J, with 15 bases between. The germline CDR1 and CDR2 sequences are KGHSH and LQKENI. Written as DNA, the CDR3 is TGTGCCAGCTCACCTTCGGCGGGACCGAACTACGAGCAGTACTTC. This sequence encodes CASSPSAGPNYEQYF. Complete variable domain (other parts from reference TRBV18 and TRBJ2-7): NAGVMQNPRHLVRRRGQEARLRCSPMKGHSHVYWYRQLPEEGLKFMVYLQKENIIDESGMPKERFSAEFPKEGPSILRIQQVVRGDSAAYFCASSPSAGPNYEQYFGPGTRLTVT.

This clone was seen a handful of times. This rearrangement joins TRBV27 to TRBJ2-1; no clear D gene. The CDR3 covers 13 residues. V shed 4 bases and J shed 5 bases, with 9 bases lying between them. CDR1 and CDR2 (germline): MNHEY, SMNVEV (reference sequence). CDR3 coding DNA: TGTGCCAGCAGTTGGCGTCAGAACAATGAGCAGTTCTTC. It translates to CASSWRQNNEQFF.

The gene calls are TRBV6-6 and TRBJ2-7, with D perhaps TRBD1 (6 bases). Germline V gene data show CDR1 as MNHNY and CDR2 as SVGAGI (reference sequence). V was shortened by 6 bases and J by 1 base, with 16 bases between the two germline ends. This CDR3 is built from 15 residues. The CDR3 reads CASRRPGHGSYEQYF. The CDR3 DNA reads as TGTGCCAGCAGACGACCGGGACACGGATCCTACGAGCAGTACTTC.

The CDR3 DNA reads as TGCGCCAGCAGCCCTGACAGGGGCGCAAGCAATCAGCCCCAGCATTTT. Protein product: CASSPDRGASNQPQHF. V gene TRBV4-1 combines with J gene TRBJ1-5; 8 bases are shared with TRBD1. Per the germline V gene, CDR1 is MGHRA and CDR2 is YSYEKL. This CDR3 is built from 16 residues. Trimming took 4 bases from V and 1 from J; bases not matched to a gene: 6.

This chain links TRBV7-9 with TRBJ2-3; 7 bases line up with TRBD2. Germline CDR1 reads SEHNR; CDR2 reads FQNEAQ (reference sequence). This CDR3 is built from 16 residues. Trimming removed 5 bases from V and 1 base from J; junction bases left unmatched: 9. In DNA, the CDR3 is TGTGCCAGCAGCGCCTGGGCGCTAGCGGGCACAGATACGCAGTATTTT. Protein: CASSAWALAGTDTQYF.

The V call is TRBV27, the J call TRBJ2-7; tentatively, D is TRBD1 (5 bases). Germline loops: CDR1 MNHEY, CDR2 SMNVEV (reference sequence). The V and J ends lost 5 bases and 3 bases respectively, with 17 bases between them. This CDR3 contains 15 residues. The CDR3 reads CASSDAGQGIYEQYF. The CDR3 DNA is TGTGCCAGCAGTGACGCAGGGCAGGGAATCTACGAGCAGTACTTC.

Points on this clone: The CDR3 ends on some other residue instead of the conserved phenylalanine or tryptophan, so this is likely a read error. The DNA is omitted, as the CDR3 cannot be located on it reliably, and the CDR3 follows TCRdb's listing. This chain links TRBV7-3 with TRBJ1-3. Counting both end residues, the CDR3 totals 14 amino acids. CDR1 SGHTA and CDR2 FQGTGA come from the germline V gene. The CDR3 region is CASSPSPPSVPPHK.

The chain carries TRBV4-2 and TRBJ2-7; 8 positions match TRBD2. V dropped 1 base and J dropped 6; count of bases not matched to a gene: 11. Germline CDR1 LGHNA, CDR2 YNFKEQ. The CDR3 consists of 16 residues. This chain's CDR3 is CASSQGPPSGRLEQYF. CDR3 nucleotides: TGTGCCAGCAGCCAAGGTCCTCCCAGCGGGAGACTCGAGCAGTACTTC.

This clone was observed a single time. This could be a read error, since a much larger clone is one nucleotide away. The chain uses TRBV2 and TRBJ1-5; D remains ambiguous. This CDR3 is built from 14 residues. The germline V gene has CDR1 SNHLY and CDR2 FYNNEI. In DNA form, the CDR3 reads TGTACCAGCAGTGAATTCGCCAGGCTTGAGCCCCAGCATTTT. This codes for CTSSEFARLEPQHF. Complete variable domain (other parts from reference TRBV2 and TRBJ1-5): EPEVTQTPSHQVTQMGQEVILRCVPISNHLYFYWYRQILGQKVEFLVSFYNNEISEKSEIFDDQFSVERPDGSNFTLKIRSTKLEDSAMYFCTSSEFARLEPQHFGDGTRLSIL.

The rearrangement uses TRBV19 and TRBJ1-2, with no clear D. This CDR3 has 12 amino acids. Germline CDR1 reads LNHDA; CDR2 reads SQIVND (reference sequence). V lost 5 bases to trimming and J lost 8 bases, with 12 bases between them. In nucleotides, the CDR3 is TGTGCCAGTAGTTCGGGTTTAGGAGGCTACACCTTC. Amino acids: CASSSGLGGYTF.

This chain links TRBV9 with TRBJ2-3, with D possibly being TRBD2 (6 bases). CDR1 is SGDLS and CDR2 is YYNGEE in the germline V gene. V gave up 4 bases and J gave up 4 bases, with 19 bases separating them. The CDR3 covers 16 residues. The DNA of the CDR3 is TGTGCCAGCAGCCCCATAGGAGGCGGGGCGTCAGATACGCAGTATTTT. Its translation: CASSPIGGGASDTQYF.